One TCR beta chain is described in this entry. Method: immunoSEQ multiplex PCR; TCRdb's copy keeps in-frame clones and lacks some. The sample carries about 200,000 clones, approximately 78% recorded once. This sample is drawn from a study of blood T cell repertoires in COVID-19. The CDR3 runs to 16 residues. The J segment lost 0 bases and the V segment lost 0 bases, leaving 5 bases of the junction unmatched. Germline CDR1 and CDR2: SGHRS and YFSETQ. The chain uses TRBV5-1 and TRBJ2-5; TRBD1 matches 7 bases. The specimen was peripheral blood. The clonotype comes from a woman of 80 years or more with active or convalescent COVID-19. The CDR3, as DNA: TGCGCCAGCAGCTTGGGGACAGGCTATTACCAAGAGACCCAGTACTTC. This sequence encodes CASSLGTGYYQETQYF.